The 27 T cell receptor beta chains below all came from one sample that was sequenced in a study of CD8+CD57+ T cells in acquired aplastic anemia. Using genomic DNA as the template, TCR beta VDJ and CDR3 profiling was carried out. TCRdb processed the reads anew with MiXCR; each CDR3 protein has one entry. The sample records roughly 500,000 distinct CDR3 sequences, around 30% being singletons. CD8+CD57+ cell expansion, shown by flow cytometry, had occurred in the patients selected for sequencing. Sequenced material: sorted CD4+, CD8+, or CD8+CD57+ T cells (not recorded which) from PBMCs. The receptors originated from a human donor with aplastic anemia.

This clonotype turned up a few times. The rearrangement links TRBV5-5 to TRBJ1-4, with TRBD1 as a possible D gene (5 bases). Germline V gives CDR1 SGHKS, CDR2 YYEKEE (reference sequence). V lost 1 base and J 7 bases, leaving 14 bases between the germline ends. This CDR3 has 15 amino acids. CDR3 protein: CASSLYGTAGEKLFF. Here the CDR3 DNA reads TGTGCCAGCAGCTTGTACGGGACTGCTGGTGAAAAACTGTTTTTT.

The CDR3, as DNA: TGCGCCAGCAGCCAAGGGACAGGGGGCGCGGGTTTGGAAAAACTGTTTTTT. It translates to CASSQGTGGAGLEKLFF. The chain has TRBV4-3 and TRBJ1-4; TRBD1 matches 11 bases. The CDR3 totals 17 residues. V was clipped by 1 base and J by 8 bases; unmatched bases: 9. Per germline, CDR1 LGHNA and CDR2 YSLEER.

This clonotype appeared a few times. The V gene is TRBV5-4, the J gene TRBJ1-1; no firm D call. The CDR3 length is 15 residues. In germline, CDR1 is SGHNT, CDR2 YYREEE (reference sequence). Trimming removed 6 bases from V and 2 bases from J, with 17 bases in between. This chain's CDR3 is CASTLTGRVNTEAFF. CDR3 nucleotides: TGTGCCAGCACCTTAACGGGTCGGGTAAACACTGAAGCTTTCTTT.

This clonotype was detected ten times or more. This rearrangement joins TRBV29-1 to TRBJ1-4; no firm D call. The germline gives CDR1 SQVTM, CDR2 ANQGSEA. V was trimmed by 4 bases and J by 7 bases, leaving 10 bases between them. This CDR3 has 12 residues. The CDR3 loop is CSVGGGSEKLFF. The CDR3 nucleotides are TGCAGCGTTGGAGGAGGGAGTGAAAAACTGTTTTTT.

This clonotype was found a few times. This rearrangement joins TRBV7-9 to TRBJ1-5, with D uncertain. The ends were cut back, 5 bases at V and 5 bases at J, with 13 bases in the middle. The germline CDR1 and CDR2 sequences are SEHNR and FQNEAQ (reference sequence). The CDR3 loop spans 14 amino acids. The CDR3, as DNA: TGTGCCAGCAGCCAAGATTTCAGGTATCAGCCCCAGCATTTT. It yields the protein CASSQDFRYQPQHF.

The V gene is TRBV12-5, the J gene TRBJ1-3, with D possibly TRBD1 on 6 matching bases. Germline CDR1 LGHNT, CDR2 FRNRAP. The CDR3 length is 15 residues. V was trimmed by 0 bases and J by 5 bases, leaving 11 bases between them. The CDR3 here is CASGLVTGRRNTIYF. For the CDR3, the DNA is TGTGCTAGTGGTTTGGTAACAGGGAGGAGAAACACCATATATTTT.

A remark on this clonotype: A read error is possible here, since a much larger clone lies one base away. The gene calls are TRBV7-9 and TRBJ2-7; TRBD1 matches 10 bases. V was pared by 5 bases and J by 8 bases, with 9 bases of the junction left unmatched. Germline V gene lookup returns CDR1 SEHNR and CDR2 FQNEAQ (reference sequence). The CDR3 spans 14 residues. In nucleotides, the CDR3 is TGTGCCAGCAGCCGTGGACAGGGGGATTTCCAGCAGTACTTC. Its translation is CASSRGQGDFQQYF.

In regard to this clonotype: A much bigger clone sits one base away, suggesting this may be a read error. This sequence joins TRBV12-3 or TRBV12-4 and TRBJ1-2; D is possibly TRBD1 (5 bases). The CDR3 has 14 residues. In nucleotides, the CDR3 is TGTGCCAGCAGTTTGACTGACAGAAACTATGGCTACGCCTTC. Translated: CASSLTDRNYGYAF.

This clonotype was seen a few times. The chain has TRBV27 and TRBJ1-6; D is uncertain. Germline V gene lookup returns CDR1 MNHEY and CDR2 SMNVEV (reference sequence). With 5 bases removed from V and 2 bases from J, the gap between germline ends came to 7 bases. The CDR3 is 14 amino acids. The CDR3 bases are TGTGCCAGCAGTCTCCTTCCCTATAATTCACCCCTCCACTTT. Protein: CASSLLPYNSPLHF.

The table lists this clonotype with a count of one. The chain combines TRBV27 with TRBJ2-1; D unclear. CDR1 MNHEY and CDR2 SMNVEV come from the germline V gene (reference sequence). This CDR3 has 11 amino acids. Trimming took 10 bases from V and 3 from J, leaving 7 bases between them. The CDR3 DNA is TGTGCCACCCGGCACTACAATGAGCAGTTCTTC. Translated, it gives CATRHYNEQFF.

This sequence joins TRBV24-1 and TRBJ2-1; D gene ambiguous. Germline lookup yields CDR1 KGHDR and CDR2 SFDVKD. The CDR3 totals 13 residues. The V end lost 0 bases, the J end lost 9 bases, and 8 bases lay between the germline ends. The CDR3 DNA sequence: TGTGCCACCAGTGATTTGAGGAATGGTGAGCAGTTCTTC. It specifies CATSDLRNGEQFF.

The gene calls are TRBV20-1 and TRBJ2-1; D possibly corresponds to TRBD2 (5 bases). This CDR3 spans 16 amino acids. The germline gives CDR1 DFQATT, CDR2 SNEGSKA (reference sequence). Trimming pared 5 bases from V and 8 bases from J, leaving 25 bases between. The CDR3, as DNA: TGCAGTGCTTCGTGGGCAGCGGCCTTTGGGATTTATGAGCAGTTCTTC. As protein: CSASWAAAFGIYEQFF.

The sample holds many counts of this clonotype. J is TRBJ2-7 and V is TRBV2; D might be TRBD1 or TRBD2, each matching 5 bases. The V end lost 7 bases, the J end lost 6 bases, and 13 bases lay between the germline ends. This CDR3 region has 12 residues. Germline values: CDR1 SNHLY, CDR2 FYNNEI. The CDR3 sequence is CASTQGPSEQYF. DNA for the CDR3: TGTGCCAGCACCCAGGGACCTTCCGAGCAGTACTTC.

This clonotype has ten or more counts. V gene TRBV14 combines with J gene TRBJ1-2; tentative D call: TRBD1 (6 bases). This CDR3 comprises 14 residues. CDR1 and CDR2 (germline): SGHDN, FVKESK. The V end was cut by 3 bases, the J end by 3 bases, with 11 bases between. The CDR3 sequence is CASSQTGGDYGYTF. The DNA for the CDR3 is TGTGCCAGCAGCCAGACAGGAGGGGACTATGGCTACACCTTC.

The chain has TRBV6-2 or TRBV6-3 and TRBJ2-7; 7 bases align to TRBD1. Germline CDR1 and CDR2: MNHEY and SVGEGT. With V trimmed by 0 bases and J by 3 bases, 14 bases remained unmatched. This CDR3 contains 18 residues. CDR3 protein: CASSYSRQGLGPLYEQYF. In nucleotides, the CDR3 is TGTGCCAGCAGTTACTCGCGACAGGGCCTAGGTCCCCTCTACGAGCAGTACTTC.

This chain connects TRBV11-1 to TRBJ2-3; no firm D call. The CDR3 consists of 16 residues. Trimming cost V 2 bases and J 4 bases, with 16 bases left between them. Germline V gives CDR1 SGHAT, CDR2 FQDESV (reference sequence). CDR3 bases: TGTGCCAGCAGCTTACGGGTAAAAGAACCCTCAGATACGCAGTATTTT. This sequence encodes CASSLRVKEPSDTQYF.

The V call is TRBV5-1, the J call TRBJ2-7, with 11 bases fitting TRBD2. The V segment lost 4 bases and the J segment 3 bases; nucleotides outside the gene matches: 9. CDR1 is SGHRS and CDR2 is YFSETQ in the germline V gene. This CDR3 is 16 amino acids long. DNA of the CDR3: TGCGCCAGCAGCGGGGCAGGGACTAGCGGTTTCTACGAGCAGTACTTC. Its protein product is CASSGAGTSGFYEQYF.

This clonotype has just one count. Possible read error: a much larger clone is one base away. The chain combines TRBV5-8 with TRBJ1-2, with 7 bases fitting TRBD1. CDR1 and CDR2 from the germline V gene are SGHTS and YDEGEE. The CDR3 covers 14 residues. CDR3 sequence (DNA): TGTACCAGCAGCTTAGGGACAGACTTCTATGGCTACACCTTC. Its translation is CTSSLGTDFYGYTF. Full variable domain (rest looked up from reference TRBV5-8 and TRBJ1-2): EAGVTQSPTHLIKTRGQQATLRCSPISGHTSVYWYQQALGLGLQFLLWYDEGEERNRGNFPPRFSGRQFPNYSSELNVNALELEDSALYLCTSSLGTDFYGYTFGSGTRLTVV.

V is TRBV13 and J is TRBJ1-1; 9 nucleotides align to TRBD1. The ends lost 4 bases at V and 5 bases at J; junction bases unmatched: 8. Per germline, CDR1 PRHDT and CDR2 FYEKMQ (reference sequence). This CDR3 has 15 amino acids. CDR3: CASSYNRGRATEAFF. The CDR3 DNA reads as TGTGCCAGCAGCTATAACAGGGGGCGGGCGACTGAAGCTTTCTTT. Using reference TRBV13 and TRBJ1-1 for the parts outside the CDR3, the full variable domain is AAGVIQSPRHLIKEKRETATLKCYPIPRHDTVYWYQQGPGQDPQFLISFYEKMQSDKGSIPDRFSAQQFSDYHSELNMSSLELGDSALYFCASSYNRGRATEAFFGQGTRLTVV.

The gene calls are TRBV2 and TRBJ1-3; no firm D call. Trimming took off 4 bases at V and 1 base at J, with 8 bases between the two ends. There are 14 residues in the CDR3. Germline CDR1 is SNHLY and CDR2 is FYNNEI. The CDR3 is CASSAAGSGNTIYF. The CDR3, as DNA: TGTGCCAGCAGTGCCGCGGGATCTGGAAACACCATATATTTT. The whole variable domain, remainder taken from reference TRBV2 and TRBJ1-3, is EPEVTQTPSHQVTQMGQEVILRCVPISNHLYFYWYRQILGQKVEFLVSFYNNEISEKSEIFDDQFSVERPDGSNFTLKIRSTKLEDSAMYFCASSAAGSGNTIYFGEGSWLTVV.

The V gene is TRBV7-3, the J gene TRBJ2-5, with 8 bases that match TRBD2. V dropped 7 bases and J dropped 4; count of bases not matched to a gene: 5. The length of the CDR3 is 13 residues. Germline CDR1 and CDR2: SGHTA and FQGTGA. The CDR3 bases are TGTGCCAGCACCCCGGGGGGGGGAGAGACCCAGTACTTC. This codes for CASTPGGGETQYF.

This clonotype has a count of ten or more. The chain joins TRBV20-1 to TRBJ1-5, with D unclear. Trimming cost V 2 bases and J 2 bases, with 4 bases left between them. The CDR3 loop spans 12 amino acids. Germline loops: CDR1 DFQATT, CDR2 SNEGSKA (reference sequence). The CDR3 region is CSARQGNQPQHF. The CDR3 DNA is TGCAGTGCTAGACAGGGCAATCAGCCCCAGCATTTT.

The table lists this clonotype with a few counts. The chain links TRBV5-5 to TRBJ2-2; perhaps TRBD1 as D (6 bases). Trimming shortened V by 3 bases and J by 3 bases, and 9 bases separated the two germline ends. CDR3 length equals 14 residues. Germline-derived CDR1 and CDR2 are SGHKS and YYEKEE (reference sequence). The CDR3: CASSYWTDTGELFF. The CDR3 DNA follows: TGTGCCAGCAGCTACTGGACAGACACCGGGGAGCTGTTTTTT.

This clonotype was seen a handful of times. The genes are TRBV20-1 and TRBJ2-3; perhaps TRBD2 as D (5 bases). The CDR3 spans 13 residues. Germline V lookup: CDR1 DFQATT, CDR2 SNEGSKA (reference sequence). V was clipped by 8 bases and J by 4 bases, with 16 bases between them. For the CDR3, the DNA is TGCAGTTTTAGGACTCGAGCCCCAGATACGCAGTATTTT. It yields the protein CSFRTRAPDTQYF.

On this clonotype: Just one base apart from a much larger clone, this may be a read error. The chain has TRBV29-1 and TRBJ1-1, with D tentatively TRBD1 (5 bases). V was clipped by 7 bases and J by 0 bases, with 24 bases between them. Germline-derived CDR1 and CDR2 are SQVTM and ANQGSEA. The CDR3 totals 17 residues. The CDR3 DNA reads TGCAGCGCCGGGGCCGTCGGGGGTGGTGCTGTGAACACTGAAGCTTTCTTT. Translated, it gives CSAGAVGGGAVNTEAFF.

This clonotype has just a few counts. The chain carries TRBV7-9 and TRBJ1-2; 11 bases line up with TRBD1. The junction had 13 bases not matched to a gene; V was cut back by 6 bases and J by 10 bases. The germline V gene has CDR1 SEHNR and CDR2 FQNEAQ (reference sequence). This CDR3 is built from 15 residues. The CDR3, as DNA: TGTGCCAGCAGGCCTCCGGGACAGGGGGTACGAGACTACACCTTC. This sequence encodes CASRPPGQGVRDYTF.

This clonotype was detected many times. The CDR3: CASSVQGEYNEQFF. CDR3 DNA sequence: TGTGCCAGCAGTGTACAGGGGGAATACAATGAGCAGTTCTTC. The chain links TRBV2 to TRBJ2-1; 8 bases agree with TRBD1. After removal of 4 bases from V and 4 bases from J, the junction contained 3 bases not matched to a gene. This CDR3 comprises 14 residues. Germline V CDR1 and CDR2: SNHLY, FYNNEI.